This T cell receptor (beta chain) was retrieved from a study of control samples from healthy donors and cancer patients. Sequencing used immunoSEQ multiplex PCR; TCRdb keeps in-frame clones, though not all of them. The data contain about 160,000 clones, about 90% of them singletons. The V gene's germline CDR1 is SEHNR and CDR2 FQNEAQ (reference sequence). The ends lost 3 bases at V and 5 bases at J; junction bases unmatched: 10. This CDR3 contains 16 residues. The material sequenced was blood. The sequence was obtained from a man aged 25 to 40 in good health. The chain employs TRBV7-9 and TRBJ2-3; 8 nucleotides match TRBD2. The CDR3, as DNA: TGTGCCAGCAGCTTCATAGCGGGGCGGCGGGGAGATACGCAGTATTTT. Its translation: CASSFIAGRRGDTQYF. Full variable domain (missing parts from reference TRBV7-9 and TRBJ2-3): DTGVSQNPRHKITKRGQNVTFRCDPISEHNRLYWYRQTLGQGPEFLTYFQNEAQLEKSRLLSDRFSAERPKGSFSTLEIQRTEQGDSAMYLCASSFIAGRRGDTQYFGPGTRLTVL.